The 10 T cell receptor beta chains below were found in one sample sequenced in a study of CD8+ T cells in alopecia areata. After isolation, RNA underwent reverse transcription to generate cDNA as the sequencing template. Generated by immunoSEQ multiplex PCR, the TCRdb table keeps only in-frame clones and is missing some. The profile covers fewer than 250,000 clones, with roughly 70% appearing a single time and approximately 1.2% taken by the ten largest. The treatment is: oral pan-JAK inhibitor, 5-10 mg twice daily. The sample was CD4+ T cells sorted from blood, taken at approximately week 50, from a patient treated with tofacitinib. These receptors originate from a human donor with alopecia areata.

The chain joins TRBV7-8 to TRBJ2-5; D unresolved. In germline, CDR1 is SGHVS, CDR2 FQNEAQ. V lost 7 bases and J lost 5, with 17 bases in between. The CDR3 length is 14 residues. The CDR3: CASTHLGSGETQYF. The CDR3 DNA follows: TGTGCCAGCACCCACTTGGGGTCAGGCGAGACCCAGTACTTC. The entire variable domain, with the rest obtained from reference TRBV7-8 and TRBJ2-5, is as follows: GAGVSQSPRYKVAKRGQDVALRCDPISGHVSLFWYQQALGQGPEFLTYFQNEAQLDKSGLPSDRFFAERPEGSVSTLKIQRTQQEDSAVYLCASTHLGSGETQYFGPGTRLLVL.

The CDR3 sequence is CSVMTGGRLFF. DNA of the CDR3: TGCAGCGTTATGACAGGGGGCCGACTGTTTTTT. The V and J genes are TRBV29-1 and TRBJ1-4, with 10 bases matching TRBD1. Germline CDR1 reads SQVTM; CDR2 reads ANQGSEA. This CDR3 comprises 11 residues. V trimming: 5 bases; J trimming: 13 bases; junction bases outside the gene matches: 4.

CDR3 nucleotide sequence: TGTGCCTGGCAAAACCCGGGGGGGCGGCAGCCCCAGCATTTT. The encoded protein is CAWQNPGGRQPQHF. The chain is built from TRBV30 and TRBJ1-5; tentatively, D is TRBD1 (6 bases). Trimming removed 5 bases from V and 7 bases from J, with 18 bases in between. Germline CDR1 GTSNPN, CDR2 SVGIG (reference sequence). The CDR3 runs to 14 residues.

This clone showed up just once. The chain employs TRBV6-1 and TRBJ2-3, with 8 bases aligning to TRBD1. The CDR3 consists of 17 residues. In germline, CDR1 is MNHNS, CDR2 SASEGT. Unmatched junction bases numbered 12, after V lost 4 bases and J lost 3 bases. As DNA, the CDR3 is TGTGCCAGCAGTGCATCAACCGGGACAGGAGGGACAGATACGCAGTATTTT. Translating it yields CASSASTGTGGTDTQYF.

V is TRBV30 and J is TRBJ2-1; 9 bases map to TRBD2. CDR3 length: 15 residues. Germline V gene lookup returns CDR1 GTSNPN and CDR2 SVGIG (reference sequence). V dropped 2 bases and J dropped 4; count of bases not matched to a gene: 6. CDR3 in amino acids: CAWSLLAGIYNEQFF. CDR3 nucleotide sequence: TGTGCCTGGAGTTTGCTAGCGGGGATATACAATGAGCAGTTCTTC.

This clone was counted only a few times. The chain couples TRBV10-3 to TRBJ2-7; 11 nucleotides match TRBD2. CDR1 and CDR2 (germline): ENHRY, SYGVKD. With V trimmed by 6 bases and J by 1 base, 5 bases remained unmatched. This CDR3 region has 15 residues. CDR3: CAIRPSGGLSYEQYF. The CDR3 coding sequence is TGTGCCATCAGACCTAGCGGGGGGCTTTCCTACGAGCAGTACTTC.

This clone occurred a few times. This chain joins TRBV27 and TRBJ2-1, with D perhaps TRBD2 (5 bases). Germline assignment: CDR1 MNHEY and CDR2 SMNVEV (reference sequence). CDR3 length: 14 residues. Trimming stripped 6 bases from V and 3 bases from J, with 12 bases between. In nucleotides, the CDR3 is TGTGCCAGCAGGGTGCAGGACTTCTACAATGAGCAGTTCTTC. Protein product: CASRVQDFYNEQFF.

This clone was found once. The chain links TRBV5-4 to TRBJ2-6; D not resolved. The CDR3 runs to 14 residues. The V end was cut by 4 bases, the J end by 0 bases, with 5 bases between. CDR1 and CDR2 from the germline V gene are SGHNT and YYREEE (reference sequence). The CDR3 protein is CASSTASGANVLTF. CDR3 sequence (DNA): TGTGCCAGCAGCACGGCCTCTGGGGCCAACGTCCTGACTTTC.

This clone was seen a handful of times. The chain recombines TRBV15 with TRBJ2-3; 8 positions agree with TRBD2. The CDR3 has 15 amino acids. The V segment lost 0 bases and the J segment 8 bases; nucleotides outside the gene matches: 7. CDR1 is LNHNV, CDR2 YYDKDF, per germline (reference sequence). CDR3 sequence (DNA): TGTGCCACCAGCAGAGAACTAGCGGACCAGGGTACGCAGTATTTT. Translating gives CATSRELADQGTQYF.

The chain links TRBV29-1 to TRBJ2-3, with 9 positions matching TRBD2. CDR3 length: 13 residues. The ends lost 7 bases at V and 4 bases at J; junction bases unmatched: 6. Germline V gene data show CDR1 as SQVTM and CDR2 as ANQGSEA. The CDR3 loop is CSGASGVSDTQYF. The DNA for the CDR3 is TGCAGCGGAGCTAGCGGGGTATCAGATACGCAGTATTTT.